The 13 T cell receptor beta chains below come from one sample, sequenced in a study of early T cells in non-severe SARS-CoV-2 infection (dated by TCRdb to 2020 to 2022). Library preparation was by 5' RACE. TCRdb records NextSeq 500 as the sequencer. TCRdb passed the public sequencing reads through fastp at Q25 and MiXCR, retaining productive beta sequences. Here each entry gathers all rows of one CDR3 protein and keeps the most common genes and DNA. A total of tens of thousands of distinct CDR3 sequences appear in this sample, about 6% of them only once. The top ten clonotypes cover about 7.8% of the sample. Sequencing was done on a sample of whole blood. These receptors were obtained from an adult who was a healthcare worker with PCR-confirmed SARS-CoV-2 infection or an uninfected control (not recorded which).

This clonotype was observed at least ten times. The chain recombines TRBV6-1 with TRBJ1-1; perhaps TRBD1 as D (5 bases). The V and J ends lost 1 base and 0 bases respectively, with 6 bases between them. Germline V gene lookup returns CDR1 MNHNS and CDR2 SASEGT. The CDR3 is made up of 14 amino acids. The CDR3 DNA is TGTGCCAGCAGTGAAGTGGGGGTGAACACTGAAGCTTTCTTT. This codes for CASSEVGVNTEAFF.

This clonotype was detected only a few times. The gene calls are TRBV27 and TRBJ2-2; 10 bases map to TRBD2. CDR3 size: 19 residues. The germline V gene has CDR1 MNHEY and CDR2 SMNVEV (reference sequence). V was pared by 4 bases and J by 5 bases, with 16 bases of the junction left unmatched. CDR3 in amino acids: CASSSKPLGLAVFTGELFF. The CDR3 bases are TGTGCCAGCAGTTCCAAACCCCTCGGACTAGCGGTCTTTACCGGGGAGCTGTTTTTT.

This clonotype was seen ten or more times. The chain employs TRBV5-4 and TRBJ1-2, with 8 bases lining up with TRBD1. The CDR3 spans 13 residues. Germline V gives CDR1 SGHNT, CDR2 YYREEE (reference sequence). The ends lost 3 bases at V and 8 bases at J; junction bases unmatched: 6. CDR3 sequence: CASSSDRGGGYTF. The CDR3 DNA reads TGTGCCAGCAGCTCCGACAGGGGCGGCGGCTACACCTTC.

This clonotype was recorded many times. The V call is TRBV14, the J call TRBJ2-3; 10 bases agree with TRBD1. The CDR3 totals 15 residues. Germline V gene data show CDR1 as SGHDN and CDR2 as FVKESK. V shed 3 bases and J 3 bases; nucleotides not matched to a gene: 3. In DNA, the CDR3 is TGTGCCAGCAGCCAGACAGGGGGCAAGACAGATACGCAGTATTTT. It is translated as CASSQTGGKTDTQYF.

This chain links TRBV20-1 with TRBJ1-2; D is possibly TRBD1 (5 bases). Germline V gene sequence: CDR1 DFQATT, CDR2 SNEGSKA (reference sequence). CDR3 length equals 12 residues. The V end was cut by 3 bases, the J end by 7 bases, with 12 bases between. CDR3 nucleotide sequence: TGCAGTGCTAGTCCTGGGGCGGCTGGCTACACCTTC. This encodes CSASPGAAGYTF.

This chain joins TRBV7-2 and TRBJ2-2, with D possibly matching TRBD2 (5 bases). The V end was cut by 5 bases, the J end by 6 bases, with 13 bases between. CDR1 is SGHTA, CDR2 FQGNSA, per germline. The CDR3 has 14 amino acids. The CDR3 region is CASSRPTSAGELFF. DNA of the CDR3: TGTGCCAGCAGCCGACCCACTAGTGCCGGGGAGCTGTTTTTT.

The sample holds many counts of this clonotype. The chain is built from TRBV19 and TRBJ1-4; D is possibly TRBD1 (5 bases). The CDR3 contains 13 residues. In germline, CDR1 is LNHDA, CDR2 SQIVND (reference sequence). Trimming shortened V by 7 bases and J by 8 bases, and 14 bases separated the two germline ends. Here the CDR3 reads CASTRRAEEKLFF. CDR3 in DNA: TGTGCCAGTACCCGCAGGGCGGAAGAAAAACTGTTTTTT.

The rearrangement links TRBV7-9 to TRBJ1-3, with D unclear. Trimming cost V 2 bases and J 0 bases, with 8 bases left between them. There are 15 residues in the CDR3. Germline CDR1 and CDR2: SEHNR and FQNEAQ (reference sequence). CDR3 amino acids: CASSLNQDSGNTIYF. The CDR3 bases are TGTGCCAGCAGCTTAAATCAGGACTCTGGAAACACCATATATTTT. The full variable domain, its missing parts supplied by reference TRBV7-9 and TRBJ1-3, is DTGVSQNPRHKITKRGQNVTFRCDPISEHNRLYWYRQTLGQGPEFLTYFQNEAQLEKSRLLSDRFSAERPKGSFSTLEIQRTEQGDSAMYLCASSLNQDSGNTIYFGEGSWLTVV.

J is TRBJ1-3 and V is TRBV7-8; 7 bases align to TRBD1. The CDR3 spans 17 residues. In germline, CDR1 is SGHVS, CDR2 FQNEAQ. With 5 bases clipped from V and 0 bases from J, the junction kept 10 bases outside the gene matches. For the CDR3, the DNA is TGTGCCAGCAGCCCTCGGACAGGAGGAATCTCTGGAAACACCATATATTTT. This gives the protein CASSPRTGGISGNTIYF.

The chain joins TRBV5-6 to TRBJ2-7; TRBD2 might be the D (6 bases). This CDR3 contains 14 residues. From germline, CDR1 is SGHDT and CDR2 YYEEEE. The V end lost 3 bases, the J end lost 2 bases, and 12 bases lay between the germline ends. This chain's CDR3 is CASSSLRGTYEQYF. CDR3 in DNA: TGTGCCAGCAGCTCCCTTCGGGGGACCTACGAGCAGTACTTC.

There are many counts of this clonotype. The J gene is TRBJ1-6, the V gene TRBV7-9; 7 bases align to TRBD1. CDR3 length equals 16 residues. Germline loops: CDR1 SEHNR, CDR2 FQNEAQ (reference sequence). The J segment lost 7 bases and the V segment lost 4 bases, leaving 10 bases of the junction unmatched. The CDR3: CASSSGATRGNSPLHF. The DNA of the CDR3 is TGTGCCAGCAGCTCCGGGGCGACCAGGGGGAATTCACCCCTCCACTTT.

This clonotype was counted ten times or more. This chain connects TRBV29-1 to TRBJ1-4; D is ambiguous. This CDR3 contains 11 residues. Trimming cost V 7 bases and J 8 bases, with 11 bases left between them. CDR1 and CDR2 (germline): SQVTM, ANQGSEA. The DNA of the CDR3 is TGCAGCGCCCGGTCAGGAGAAAAACTGTTTTTT. This codes for CSARSGEKLFF.

In its sample, this clonotype was seen many times. The chain combines TRBV4-3 with TRBJ2-7; a possible D gene is TRBD2 (5 bases). This CDR3 spans 13 amino acids. The germline V and J ends were trimmed by 4 bases and 3 bases, with 10 bases remaining between them. Per the germline V gene, CDR1 is LGHNA and CDR2 is YSLEER. CDR3 loop: CASSPTAGYEQYF. CDR3 DNA sequence: TGCGCCAGCAGCCCCACGGCGGGCTACGAGCAGTACTTC.